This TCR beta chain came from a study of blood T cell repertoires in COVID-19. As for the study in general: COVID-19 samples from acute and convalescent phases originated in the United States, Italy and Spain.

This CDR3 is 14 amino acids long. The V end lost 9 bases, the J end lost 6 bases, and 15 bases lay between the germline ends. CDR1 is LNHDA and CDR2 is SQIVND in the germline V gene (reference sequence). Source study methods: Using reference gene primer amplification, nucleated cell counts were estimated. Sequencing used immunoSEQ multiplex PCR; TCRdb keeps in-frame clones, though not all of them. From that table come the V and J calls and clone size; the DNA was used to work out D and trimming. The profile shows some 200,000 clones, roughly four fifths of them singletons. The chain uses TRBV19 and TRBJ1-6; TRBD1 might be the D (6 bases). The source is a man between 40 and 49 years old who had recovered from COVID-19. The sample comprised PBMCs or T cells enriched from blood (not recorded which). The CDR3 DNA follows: TGTGCCAGCCCTGCAGGGGTACCTAATTCACCCCTCCACTTT. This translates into CASPAGVPNSPLHF.